Listed below are T cell receptor beta chains from one sample, sequenced in a study of T cell responses to AZD1222 COVID-19 vaccine. Measured with immunoSEQ multiplex PCR; TCRdb has only the in-frame clones, and not every one. The sample lists 150,000 to 160,000 clones; 88% were seen once. The specimen comprised peripheral blood, sampled on day 0 of AZD1222 vaccination. These receptors were collected from an adult in good health. Each CDR3 is given with its conserved first and last residue. D genes are given only for firm matches. Clone sizes are given selectively: once, few, many, or a class where the clone is expanded.

clone_size	v_call	d_call	j_call	cdr3_nt	cdr3_aa
-	TRBV27	-	TRBJ2-7	TGTGCCAGCAGCACGGTGAGGGGATTCTACGAGCAGTACTTC	CASSTVRGFYEQYF
-	TRBV4-3	-	TRBJ1-3	TGCGCCAGCAGCCAAGATAGGGGGGCTGGAAACACCATATATTTT	CASSQDRGAGNTIYF
-	TRBV5-1	-	TRBJ1-2	TGCGCCAGCAGCTTGAAACTGGACTATGGCTACACCTTC	CASSLKLDYGYTF
-	TRBV2	-	TRBJ1-2	TGTGCCAGCAGTGAACCCCGGTATGGCTACACCTTC	CASSEPRYGYTF
few	TRBV5-1	-	TRBJ1-2	TGCGCCAGCAGCCCCGGGACATACCCAACCAGCGGTGGCTACACCTTC	CASSPGTYPTSGGYTF
-	TRBV18	TRBD1	TRBJ2-6	TGTGCCAGCTCACCAAGAGGACAGGCGGACCCATTTTCTGGGGCCAACGTCCTGACTTTC	CASSPRGQADPFSGANVLTF
-	TRBV4-3	-	TRBJ2-1	TGCGCCAGCAGCCAAGATGGGCGAGGCGGTGAGCAGTTCTTC	CASSQDGRGGEQFF
once	TRBV5-6	-	TRBJ1-5	TGTGCCAGCAGCTTGACAGGGATCAGCAATCAGCCCCAGCATTTT	CASSLTGISNQPQHF
-	TRBV4-3	-	TRBJ2-7	TGCGCCAGCAGCCAAGATAGGTCAGGGGTCTACGAGCAGTACTTC	CASSQDRSGVYEQYF
-	TRBV10-3	-	TRBJ1-1	TGTGCCATCGGTCTTTCTGGGGGCGAGCTTGCTTTCTTT	CAIGLSGGELAFF
once	TRBV12-3/TRBV12-4	-	TRBJ2-5	TGTGCCAGCAGTTCTTTCCGAAAGACCCAGTACTTC	CASSSFRKTQYF
-	TRBV6-5	TRBD1	TRBJ1-5	TGTGCCAGCAGAACTATACAGGGGGCTAATCAGCCCCAGCATTTT	CASRTIQGANQPQHF
-	TRBV18	-	TRBJ2-7	TGTGCCAGCTCCTTAAGACAGGACTTCTACGAGCAGTACTTC	CASSLRQDFYEQYF
-	TRBV11-2	-	TRBJ2-7	TGTGCCAGCAGCTTAGCACAGGGCCCCTACGAGCAGTACTTC	CASSLAQGPYEQYF
-	TRBV28	TRBD1	TRBJ1-5	TGTGCCAGCAGCCCGGGACAGGGGCGAAGGCCCCAGCATTTT	CASSPGQGRRPQHF
-	TRBV11-3	-	TRBJ2-1	TGTGCCAGCAGCTTAGATGGGACGGGAAAATACAATGAGCAGTTCTTC	CASSLDGTGKYNEQFF